The 18 T cell receptor beta chains below all came from one sample that was sequenced in a study of cytomegalovirus exposure and HLA in healthy donors (dated by TCRdb to about 2017). The library was obtained by the immunoSEQ multiplex PCR assay. For the multiplex PCR, a mixture combining 60 forward primers for TCR Vbeta segments and 13 reverse primers for TCR Jbeta segments was used. TCRdb carries this immuneACCESS record with in-frame sequences only. Its versions omit some clonotypes, under half of them owing to an unresolved V gene in the studies checked, with the rest unexplained. The sample table records 200,000 or so clones; approximately 87% of these occur just once. The top ten constitute about 1.2% of the sample. Sequencing was carried out using PBMCs. Every receptor here comes from a man under 40 in good health and CMV-seronegative.

The chain combines TRBV28 with TRBJ1-1; D is undetermined. Trimming stripped 6 bases from V and 0 bases from J, with 11 bases between. The CDR3 runs 14 residues. Germline CDR1 and CDR2: MDHEN and SYDVKM. CDR3 bases: TGTGCCAGCAGGAACGAGGGCATGAACACTGAAGCTTTCTTT. This codes for CASRNEGMNTEAFF.

As to this clone: The junction shows a germline mismatch at one end, possibly a read error. The chain couples TRBV7-7 to TRBJ1-1; D possibly corresponds to TRBD1 (6 bases). This CDR3 is 13 amino acids long. The germline CDR1 and CDR2 sequences are SSHAT and FNYEAQ (reference sequence). CDR3 DNA: TGTGCTAGCAGTTCAGACAGGTACACTGAAGCTTTCTTT. This gives the protein CASSSDRYTEAFF.

The V gene is TRBV19, the J gene TRBJ2-7; 7 bases match TRBD1. Germline loops: CDR1 LNHDA, CDR2 SQIVND (reference sequence). The CDR3 is made up of 13 amino acids. Unmatched junction bases numbered 0, after V lost 4 bases and J lost 0 bases. The CDR3 DNA sequence: TGTGCCAGTAGTAGGGACAGCTCCTACGAGCAGTACTTC. Its translation is CASSRDSSYEQYF.

This clone was found a few times. Other DNA sequences in the same sample also yield this CDR3. The J gene is TRBJ2-5, the V gene TRBV10-3, with 8 positions matching TRBD2. This CDR3 region has 13 residues. The germline V gene encodes CDR1 ENHRY and CDR2 SYGVKD. V trimming: 4 bases; J trimming: 2 bases; junction bases outside the gene matches: 0. CDR3 in amino acids: CAISVAGQETQYF. DNA for the CDR3: TGTGCCATCAGTGTAGCGGGACAAGAGACCCAGTACTTC.

The V gene is TRBV2, the J gene TRBJ1-6; TRBD1 matches at 9 bases. The junction had 20 bases not matched to a gene; V was cut back by 8 bases and J by 9 bases. The CDR3 is 18 amino acids. Per the germline V gene, CDR1 is SNHLY and CDR2 is FYNNEI. The CDR3 region is CASGGTGSTLPLASPLHF. CDR3 coding DNA: TGTGCCAGCGGCGGGACAGGGTCTACCCTACCGCTGGCTTCACCCCTCCACTTT.

This clone has a handful of counts. This sequence joins TRBV6-1 and TRBJ2-2; D perhaps matches TRBD1 (6 bases). Germline V CDR1 and CDR2: MNHNS, SASEGT. With 6 bases removed from V and 2 bases from J, the gap between germline ends came to 13 bases. The CDR3 covers 15 residues. The CDR3 region is CASSRGQINTGELFF. CDR3 nucleotides: TGTGCCAGCAGCCGCGGACAGATCAACACCGGGGAGCTGTTTTTT.

The chain has TRBV21-1 and TRBJ1-6. TRBV21-1 is an annotated pseudogene. The length of the CDR3 is 15 residues. The CDR3 is CASSPPGEDSSPLHF. The CDR3 bases are TGTGCCAGCAGCCCCCCTGGGGAGGACTCTTCACCCCTCCACTTT.

V is TRBV6-5 and J is TRBJ2-7; 8 bases match TRBD1. J was trimmed by 0 bases and V by 4 bases; bases with no gene match: 8. CDR1 is MNHEY and CDR2 is SVGAGI in the germline V gene. This CDR3 has 16 residues. The CDR3 sequence is CASSSRTGKHSYEQYF. The CDR3 DNA follows: TGTGCCAGCAGTTCCCGGACAGGGAAACACTCCTACGAGCAGTACTTC.

This chain connects TRBV27 to TRBJ1-2; unclear D gene. This CDR3 comprises 13 residues. Germline V gives CDR1 MNHEY, CDR2 SMNVEV (reference sequence). V was clipped by 9 bases and J by 4 bases, with 15 bases between them. Here the CDR3 reads CASAAGKTYGYTF. CDR3 nucleotides: TGTGCCAGTGCTGCGGGAAAAACCTATGGCTACACCTTC.

The chain links TRBV11-3 to TRBJ2-1; weak D call: TRBD2 (6 bases). CDR1 is SGHNT, CDR2 YENEEA, per germline. The CDR3 sequence is 14 residues long. Trimming cost V 1 base and J 13 bases, with 17 bases left between them. For the CDR3, the DNA is TGTGCCAGCAGCTTAGGCTTAAGGGGAGGTAGACAGTTCTTC. Residues: CASSLGLRGGRQFF.

V and J are TRBV4-3 and TRBJ2-2; D remains unclear. The germline gives CDR1 LGHNA, CDR2 YSLEER. CDR3 length: 16 residues. Between the trimmed V and J ends, which lost 0 bases and 0 bases, there was a span of 8 bases. DNA for the CDR3: TGCGCCAGCAGCCAAGAAGCAGGTTCGAACACCGGGGAGCTGTTTTTT. Its protein is CASSQEAGSNTGELFF.

The chain couples TRBV18 to TRBJ2-1, with D maybe TRBD1 (6 bases). This CDR3 region has 15 residues. V was shortened by 3 bases and J by 4 bases, with 13 bases between the two germline ends. Germline CDR1 KGHSH, CDR2 LQKENI. The CDR3 spells CASSPPGVTYNEQFF. The CDR3 DNA follows: TGTGCCAGCTCACCGCCAGGGGTGACATACAATGAGCAGTTCTTC.

This chain links TRBV7-9 with TRBJ1-2; no firm D call. Trimming left V 1 base short and J 6 bases short, with 6 bases between. The V gene's germline CDR1 is SEHNR and CDR2 FQNEAQ (reference sequence). The length of the CDR3 is 12 residues. This chain's CDR3 is CASSLVQNGYTF. The CDR3 nucleotides read TGTGCCAGCAGCTTAGTCCAGAATGGCTACACCTTC.

V usage is TRBV5-1 and J usage is TRBJ2-1; D remains ambiguous. Trimming removed 2 bases at V and 0 bases at J, with 9 bases between. CDR3 size: 15 residues. Germline V gene sequence: CDR1 SGHRS, CDR2 YFSETQ. The CDR3 sequence: CASSFASLSYNEQFF. Written as DNA, the CDR3 is TGCGCCAGCAGCTTTGCGTCCCTCTCCTACAATGAGCAGTTCTTC.

The rearrangement uses TRBV5-1 and TRBJ2-3; the D gene is possibly TRBD2 (6 bases). The CDR3 runs 14 residues. The V end was cut by 3 bases, the J end by 6 bases, with 14 bases between. Germline CDR1 and CDR2: SGHRS and YFSETQ. Here the CDR3 reads CASSSVGGRDTQYF. Here the CDR3 DNA reads TGCGCCAGCAGCTCGGTTGGGGGGAGGGATACGCAGTATTTT. Full variable domain (remainder filled in from reference TRBV5-1 and TRBJ2-3): KAGVTQTPRYLIKTRGQQVTLSCSPISGHRSVSWYQQTPGQGLQFLFEYFSETQRNKGNFPGRFSGRQFSNSRSEMNVSTLELGDSALYLCASSSVGGRDTQYFGPGTRLTVL.

The chain couples TRBV29-1 to TRBJ1-1; 7 bases are shared with TRBD1. J was trimmed by 4 bases and V by 8 bases; bases with no gene match: 13. The CDR3 covers 14 residues. The germline CDR1 and CDR2 sequences are SQVTM and ANQGSEA. CDR3 region: CSTRGQTRATEAFF. The CDR3 nucleotides are TGCAGCACGAGGGGGCAGACAAGGGCCACTGAAGCTTTCTTT.

This chain joins TRBV4-1 and TRBJ1-5; the D is unclear. V was pared by 4 bases and J by 7 bases, with 11 bases between. The CDR3 runs to 13 residues. Germline V gives CDR1 MGHRA, CDR2 YSYEKL. The CDR3 DNA follows: TGCGCCAGCAGCCGGCTACTAGGGCAGCCCCAGCATTTT. It yields the protein CASSRLLGQPQHF.

The chain is built from TRBV6-1 and TRBJ2-5; 10 nucleotides match TRBD1. The J call is in doubt because the DNA end fits TRBJ2-7 better. CDR1 and CDR2 from the germline V gene are MNHNS and SASEGT. The CDR3 spans 15 residues. The CDR3 DNA reads TGTGCCAGCAGTGAAGAAGGGACAGGGGCCTACGAGCAGTACTTC. Protein product: CASSEEGTGAYEQYF.